This T cell receptor beta chain was profiled in a study of blood T cell repertoires in COVID-19 (dated by TCRdb to the early 2020s). Concerning the study at large: Samples from collaborators originated in the United States, Italy and Spain and spanned both the acute and convalescent phases of COVID-19. The material from the prospective study consisted of cDNA or gDNA derived from T cells, B-cell-depleted T cells, or PBMCs. Deeply sampled blood TCRbeta repertoires from subjects exposed to, actively infected with, or recovered from COVID-19 were included in the dataset. The repertoires were released in a freely available public database meant as a resource for research on the immune response to SARS-CoV-2. Samples were obtained from the ongoing ImmuneRACE study (first 160 participants) and from 1,000 to 1,500 subjects provided by 6 global collaborators. The sample metadata nearly always contained a de-identified subject ID, COVID-19 status, age in years and sex. Where available, HLA class I and class II types were obtained from metadata supplied by the sample provider rather than from assay-based typing.

A word on this clone: What this receptor recognizes is not known. Base qualities are missing; no much larger clone stands one base away.

Collaborating institutions collected whole blood in K2EDTA tubes following their own protocols. For TCRbeta analysis, collaborators shipped samples in one of three forms: frozen whole blood, isolated PBMCs, or DNA extracted from either of those sample types. The full study reports these points: The amount of clinical and demographic metadata varied by source and participant and was provided uncurated.

TCRbeta CDR3 regions were amplified from genomic DNA by means of the immunoSEQ Assay, a bias-controlled multiplex PCR. The authors' analysis ran thus. Within the assay, amplification of reference gene primers was used to estimate how many nucleated cells each sample contained. To quantify the absolute abundance of each unique TCRbeta CDR3 rearrangement, sequence reads were collapsed and filtered. For each sample, productive Simpson clonality was calculated as the square root of Simpson's diversity index over productive rearrangements. TCRdb stores this immuneACCESS table with in-frame sequences only. Part of the clones is absent; in the studies checked, under half of the shortfall reflects unresolved V genes, and no reason is known for the rest. The DNA gave D and trimming, while V, J and clone size come from that table. Present in this sample are about 200,000 clones, approximately 84% of which were seen just once. The ten largest clones capture approximately 6.1% of the sample.

Reading from cysteine to phenylalanine, the CDR3 counts 17 amino acids. The sequence is cut down to CDR3 DNA, 51 bases in frame from base 1. CDR1 SEHNR and CDR2 FQNEAQ are derived from the germline V gene (reference sequence). V is cut by 0 bases and J by 6 bases, and the space between the germline ends is 20 bases. The sequence joins TRBV7-9 to TRBJ1-2, with TRBD1 perhaps the D gene, on 6 matching bases. The sequence came from an elderly man with acute or convalescent COVID-19. Sample: peripheral blood. The DNA sequence reads TGTGCCAGCAGCTTAGCGCAATGGACAGATCTAAACGATGGCTACACCTTC. It specifies CASSLAQWTDLNDGYTF.